A single sample is the source of the 11 T cell receptor beta chains below, sequenced in a study of CD8 T cells in ankylosing spondylitis. TCRdb used MiXCR to reprocess the 5' RACE reads, holding one entry per CDR3 protein. The data contain about 250,000 distinct CDR3 sequences, 7% to 10% of them singletons. Sequencing was carried out using blood, either unsorted or a sorted T cell fraction (not recorded which). The receptor source for this set is a female donor with ankylosing spondylitis or in good health (not recorded which).

This clonotype was counted ten times or more. V usage is TRBV28 and J usage is TRBJ2-7, with D tentatively TRBD2 (5 bases). The germline gives CDR1 MDHEN, CDR2 SYDVKM. Trimming removed 6 bases from V and 3 bases from J, with 15 bases in between. CDR3 length: 14 amino acids. CDR3 in DNA: TGTGCCAGCAGGGAATCTGGGAGAAGCTACGAGCAGTACTTC. This gives the protein CASRESGRSYEQYF.

This clonotype was found many times. This chain links TRBV24-1 with TRBJ2-1, with a weak D call TRBD1 (6 bases). Germline-derived CDR1 and CDR2 are KGHDR and SFDVKD. V was trimmed by 0 bases and J by 8 bases, leaving 10 bases between them. The CDR3 length is 14 residues. CDR3: CATSDLTGSDEQFF. The CDR3 region has the DNA TGTGCCACCAGTGATTTGACAGGGAGCGATGAGCAGTTCTTC.

This clonotype showed up many times. The J gene is TRBJ2-3, the V gene TRBV10-3; D remains unclear. Trimming cost V 7 bases and J 4 bases, with 15 bases left between them. This CDR3 has 14 amino acids. Germline-derived CDR1 and CDR2 are ENHRY and SYGVKD. CDR3 protein: CAITPSLNSDTQYF. Written as DNA, the CDR3 is TGTGCCATCACACCCAGCCTCAACTCAGATACGCAGTATTTT.

At least ten counts were recorded for this clonotype. The chain couples TRBV5-1 to TRBJ1-6; no definite D call. V was trimmed by 0 bases and J by 8 bases, leaving 9 bases between them. Germline V gene sequence: CDR1 SGHRS, CDR2 YFSETQ. The CDR3 is 14 residues long. The CDR3 loop is CASSLAGSHSPLHF. In nucleotides, the CDR3 is TGCGCCAGCAGCTTGGCCGGATCTCATTCACCCCTCCACTTT.

This clonotype came up many times. The chain has TRBV3-1 and TRBJ2-1, with 9 positions matching TRBD2. In germline, CDR1 is LGHDT, CDR2 YNNKEL (reference sequence). The CDR3 sequence is 17 residues long. V dropped 1 base and J dropped 0; count of bases not matched to a gene: 4. The CDR3 coding sequence is TGTGCCAGCAGCCAAGGCTTTAGCGGGAGCTCCTACAATGAGCAGTTCTTC. Its translation: CASSQGFSGSSYNEQFF.

This clonotype was observed many times. The chain recombines TRBV12-3 or TRBV12-4 with TRBJ1-1; 7 positions agree with TRBD1. This CDR3 comprises 14 residues. After removal of 4 bases from V and 0 bases from J, the junction contained 2 bases not matched to a gene. CDR3 DNA: TGTGCCAGCAGTTACGGGACAGTGAACACTGAAGCTTTCTTT. Amino acids: CASSYGTVNTEAFF.

This clonotype was recorded many times. The chain has TRBV6-5 and TRBJ2-7; D is undetermined. This CDR3 is built from 12 residues. V lost 8 bases and J 2 bases, leaving 10 bases between the germline ends. Germline-derived CDR1 and CDR2 are MNHEY and SVGAGI. CDR3: CASGKLTYEQYF. In nucleotides, the CDR3 is TGTGCCAGCGGGAAGCTGACCTACGAGCAGTACTTC.

This clonotype appeared many times. The chain is built from TRBV9 and TRBJ2-2; D possibly corresponds to TRBD1 (5 bases). V dropped 7 bases and J dropped 5 bases, with 12 bases sitting between them. Germline CDR1 is SGDLS and CDR2 is YYNGEE. This CDR3 contains 13 residues. In DNA form, the CDR3 reads TGTGCCAGCCAGCAGGGTTGGACCGGGGAGCTGTTTTTT. This translates into CASQQGWTGELFF. The full variable domain, its missing parts supplied by reference TRBV9 and TRBJ2-2, is DSGVTQTPKHLITATGQRVTLRCSPRSGDLSVYWYQQSLDQGLQFLIQYYNGEERAKGNILERFSAQQFPDLHSELNLSSLELGDSALYFCASQQGWTGELFFGEGSRLTVL.

This clonotype appeared many times. The rearrangement joins TRBV6-2 or TRBV6-3 to TRBJ1-5, with D possibly being TRBD1 (5 bases). Germline CDR1 MNHEY, CDR2 SVGEGT. The V and J ends lost 2 bases and 7 bases respectively, with 18 bases between them. The CDR3 sequence is 16 residues long. This CDR3 reads CASSYQGQGGVQPQHF. The CDR3 DNA is TGTGCCAGCAGTTACCAGGGCCAGGGAGGTGTGCAGCCCCAGCATTTT.

CDR3: CASSEETSEQYF. CDR3 in DNA: TGTGCCAGCAGTGAAGAAACTTCCGAGCAGTACTTC. The chain employs TRBV2 and TRBJ2-7, with no clear D. Germline CDR1 SNHLY, CDR2 FYNNEI. The CDR3 is made up of 12 amino acids. Deletions cut 1 base from V and 6 bases from J, with 7 bases between.

The chain couples TRBV20-1 to TRBJ2-4; no definite D call. V gave up 7 bases and J gave up 4 bases, with 11 bases separating them. Germline CDR1 and CDR2: DFQATT and SNEGSKA (reference sequence). This CDR3 is built from 12 residues. In nucleotides, the CDR3 is TGCAGTGGATCCAAGCAGAAAAACATTCAGTACTTC. It yields the protein CSGSKQKNIQYF.